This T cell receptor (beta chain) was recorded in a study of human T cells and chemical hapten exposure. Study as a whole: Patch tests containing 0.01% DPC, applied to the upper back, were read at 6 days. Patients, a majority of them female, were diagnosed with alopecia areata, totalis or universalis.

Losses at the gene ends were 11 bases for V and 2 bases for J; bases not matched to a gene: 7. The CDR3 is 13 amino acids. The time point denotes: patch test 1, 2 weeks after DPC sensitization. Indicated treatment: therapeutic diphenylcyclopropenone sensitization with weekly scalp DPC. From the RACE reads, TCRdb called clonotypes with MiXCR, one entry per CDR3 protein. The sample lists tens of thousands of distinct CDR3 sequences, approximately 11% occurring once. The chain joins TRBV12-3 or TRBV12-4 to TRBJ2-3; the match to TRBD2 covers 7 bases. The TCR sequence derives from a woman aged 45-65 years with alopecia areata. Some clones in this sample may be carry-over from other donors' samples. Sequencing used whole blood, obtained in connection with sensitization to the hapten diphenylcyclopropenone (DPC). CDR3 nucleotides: TGTGCCCAGCGGGGACCACCCACAGATACGCAGTATTTT. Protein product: CAQRGPPTDTQYF.